This T cell receptor (beta chain) was recorded in a study of CD8+ T cells in alopecia areata. As for this clone: Its antigen is not known.

Both CD4+ and CD8+ T cells were separated by sorting PBMCs. The V and J ends lost 6 bases and 3 bases, in that order; junction bases with no gene match: 10. The CDR3 extends over 16 amino acids. Germline V gene data show CDR1 as MNHNY and CDR2 as SVGAGI (reference sequence). Study results and caveats: Affected lesional scalp, above all in alopecia totalis/universalis, was more clonal than normal scalp.

RNA was extracted and reverse transcribed into cDNA as the sequencing template. Repertoires were generated with immunoSEQ multiplex PCR, while TCRdb's copy carries only in-frame clones and drops some. The sample includes roughly 150,000 clones, 55% of them seen just once. The gene calls are TRBV6-6 and TRBJ2-7; TRBD2 matches at 11 bases. The source material was CD4+ T cells sorted from blood. This TCR derives from a human donor in good health. The CDR3 region is CASRQPGLADNYEQYF. CDR3 coding DNA: TGTGCCAGCAGACAACCGGGACTAGCGGACAACTACGAGCAGTACTTC.